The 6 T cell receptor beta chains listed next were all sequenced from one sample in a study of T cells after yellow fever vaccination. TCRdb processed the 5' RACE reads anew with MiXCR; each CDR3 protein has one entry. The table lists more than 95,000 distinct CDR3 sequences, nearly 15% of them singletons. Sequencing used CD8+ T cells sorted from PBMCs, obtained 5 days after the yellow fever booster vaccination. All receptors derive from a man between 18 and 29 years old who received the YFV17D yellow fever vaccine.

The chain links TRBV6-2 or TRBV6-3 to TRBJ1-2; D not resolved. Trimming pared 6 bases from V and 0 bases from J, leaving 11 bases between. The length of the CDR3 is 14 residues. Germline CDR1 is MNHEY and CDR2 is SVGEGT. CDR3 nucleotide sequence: TGTGCCAGCAGCCGGGCGGATTCTAACTATGGCTACACCTTC. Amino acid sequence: CASSRADSNYGYTF.

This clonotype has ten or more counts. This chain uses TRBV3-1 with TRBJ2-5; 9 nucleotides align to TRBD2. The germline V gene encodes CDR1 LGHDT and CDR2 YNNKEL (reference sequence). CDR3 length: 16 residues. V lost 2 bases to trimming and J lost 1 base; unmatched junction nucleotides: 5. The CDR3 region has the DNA TGTGCCAGCAGCCAATTTAGCGGGGGAACCCAAGAGACCCAGTACTTC. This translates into CASSQFSGGTQETQYF.

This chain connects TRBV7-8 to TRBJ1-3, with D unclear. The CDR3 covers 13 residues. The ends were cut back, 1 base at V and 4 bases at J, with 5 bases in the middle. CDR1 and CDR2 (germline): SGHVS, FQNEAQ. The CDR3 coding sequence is TGTGCCAGCAGCTTAGGTTTGGGAAACACCATATATTTT. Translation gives CASSLGLGNTIYF.

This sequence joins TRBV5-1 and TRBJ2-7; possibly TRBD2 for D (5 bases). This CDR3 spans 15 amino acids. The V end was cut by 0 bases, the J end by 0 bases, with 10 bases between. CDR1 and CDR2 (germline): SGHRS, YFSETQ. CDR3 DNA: TGCGCCAGCAGCTTGGATGGGGAGAGCTCCTACGAGCAGTACGTC. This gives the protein CASSLDGESSYEQYV.

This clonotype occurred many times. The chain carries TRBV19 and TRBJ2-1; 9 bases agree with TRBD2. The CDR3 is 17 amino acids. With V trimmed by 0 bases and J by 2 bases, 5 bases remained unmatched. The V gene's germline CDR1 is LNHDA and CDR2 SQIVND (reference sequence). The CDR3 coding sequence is TGTGCCAGTAGTATAGATTTGGAGCGGGGGGCCTACAATGAGCAGTTCTTC. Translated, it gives CASSIDLERGAYNEQFF.

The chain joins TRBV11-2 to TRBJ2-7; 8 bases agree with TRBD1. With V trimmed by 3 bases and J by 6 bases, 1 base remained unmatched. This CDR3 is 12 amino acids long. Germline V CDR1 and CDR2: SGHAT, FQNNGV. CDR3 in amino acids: CASSLDRAEQYV. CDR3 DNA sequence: TGTGCCAGCAGCTTGGACAGGGCCGAGCAGTACGTC.